The sequence of this T cell receptor beta chain was determined in a study of siplizumab effects on memory and regulatory T cells. This clone appeared once. Its antigen is not identified. Clones were sequenced by immunoSEQ multiplex PCR, and TCRdb holds only the in-frame ones, with some missing. The sample contains over 100,000 clones, 92% of which appear only once. Study outcomes and limitations: The authors mapped only a minor fraction of alloreactive clones to unstimulated subsets. The majority of clones, roughly 75-95% of proliferating CD4+ or CD8+ clones, lacked an assignable naive or memory phenotype. The average Treg-derived proportion among mappable alloreactive CD4+ clones was 65% to 80% with siplizumab versus 25% to 30% in controls.

Looked up from germline, CDR1 is SGDLS and CDR2 is YYNGEE. The CDR3 is 12 residues long. The V end lost 3 bases, the J end lost 2 bases, and 4 bases lay between the germline ends. This rearrangement joins TRBV9 to TRBJ2-3; D gene uncertain. Sequencing input: Tregs sorted from blood. This TCR was sampled from a human donor in good health. This CDR3 is CASSAYTDTQYF. For the CDR3, the DNA is TGTGCCAGCAGCGCATACACAGATACGCAGTATTTT.